This entry lists 2 T cell receptor beta chains sequenced from one sample in a study of tumor-infiltrating lymphocytes in primary liver carcinoma. Germline DNA was also extracted, while the blood RNA originated from unsorted whole blood. TCR beta cDNA was reverse-transcribed from around 0.55 ug of total RNA. The reaction used a constant-region primer and ProtoScript II reverse transcriptase. Libraries of TCR beta came from three nested multiplex PCR rounds with slightly modified ARM-PCR. Forward primers for TRBV1-TRBV30 and a C-beta reverse primer served the first two PCR rounds, at roughly 10 cycles each. From the multiplex PCR reads, TCRdb called clonotypes with MiXCR, one entry per CDR3 protein. Seen here are about 310,000 distinct CDR3 sequences, 50% to 60% observed once, and the top ten hold about a sixth. Material for sequencing was peripheral blood. These receptors came from a woman in her thirties with primary liver carcinoma and hepatitis B virus infection.

As for this clonotype: One end of the junction varies from germline; a read error may be responsible. The chain links TRBV29-1 to TRBJ2-3; D is uncertain. The V gene's germline CDR1 is SQVTM and CDR2 ANQGSEA. CDR3 length: 13 residues. Written as DNA, the CDR3 is TGCAGCGTTGAATTCCACGACACAGATGCGCAGTATTTT. Amino acids: CSVEFHDTDAQYF.

Regarding this clonotype: A much bigger clone sits one base away, suggesting this may be a read error. This chain links TRBV6-1 with TRBJ2-7, with D perhaps matching TRBD1 (6 bases). Germline assignment: CDR1 MNHNS and CDR2 SASEGT. This CDR3 region has 13 residues. The CDR3 reads CASNERDIYEQYF. Here the CDR3 DNA reads TGTGCCAGCAATGAACGGGACATCTACGAGCAGTACTTC.